The 8 T cell receptor beta chains in this list originate from one sample, sequenced in a study of Tregs in tolerant kidney transplant recipients. Produced via immunoSEQ multiplex PCR; TCRdb's table is partial and in-frame only. This table holds some 14,000 clones. Mixed chimerism was transient after nonmyeloablative marrow transplants from related graft donors. The source material was CD8+ T cells from blood (PBMCs), sampled 6 months after the transplant. The receptors come from a human patient who received a combined kidney and bone marrow transplant. Some T cells may be supplied by the graft donor.

To note about this clone: The DNA ends 3 residues before the CDR3 does, and the rest of the CDR3 is filled in from the germline J gene. The chain is built from TRBV7-9 and TRBJ1-2; D gene unclear. V was pared by 6 bases and J by 3 bases, with 11 bases between. CDR1 is SEHNR and CDR2 is FQNEAQ in the germline V gene (reference sequence). The CDR3 is made up of 13 amino acids. Here the CDR3 reads CASRSPEDYGYTF. The sequenced CDR3 bases are TGTGCCAGCAGGTCCCCTGAGGACTATGGC.

With respect to this clone: The read ends 3 residues before the CDR3 terminus; that terminus is restored from the germline J gene. V usage is TRBV5-6 and J usage is TRBJ2-7, with 10 bases lining up with TRBD2. V trimming: 4 bases; J trimming: 3 bases; junction bases outside the gene matches: 4. The CDR3 runs 14 residues. Germline assignment: CDR1 SGHDT and CDR2 YYEEEE. CDR3 protein: CASSRTSGYYEQYF. The part of the CDR3 DNA that was read is TGTGCCAGCAGCCGGACTAGCGGATACTACGAG.

CDR3 sequence reads: CSGGDSYNEQFF. CDR3 DNA, as far as it was read: TGCAGTGGGGGGGACTCCTACAATGAG. The rearrangement joins TRBV20-1 to TRBJ2-1; the D gene is possibly TRBD2 (6 bases). Read data end 3 residues before the CDR3 end; the end is taken from the germline J gene. The germline V gene encodes CDR1 DFQATT and CDR2 SNEGSKA (reference sequence). The CDR3 is 12 residues long. The V and J ends lost 7 bases and 0 bases respectively, with 7 bases between them.

Worth noting for this clone: The CDR3 is cut off 3 residues early in the read; its end comes from the germline J gene. This chain uses TRBV5-6 with TRBJ1-1, with D hard to call. The CDR3 consists of 14 residues. Germline CDR1 reads SGHDT; CDR2 reads YYEEEE. Incomplete CDR3 DNA: TGTGCCAGCAGCCTGACTAGCGGATACTACGAG. It is translated as CASSLTSGYYE. In full, the CDR3 reads CASSLTSGYYEAFF. The variable domain in full, completed from reference TRBV5-6 and TRBJ1-1, reads DAGVTQSPTHLIKTRGQQVTLRCSPKSGHDTVSWYQQALGQGPQFIFQYYEEEERQRGNFPDRFSGHQFPNYSSELNVNALLLGDSALYLCASSLTSGYYEAFFGQGTRLTVV.

About this clone itself: The read comes to an end 3 residues before the CDR3 does, leaving the germline J gene to fill in the end. The genes are TRBV7-9 and TRBJ1-1, with 9 bases lining up with TRBD1. Per the germline V gene, CDR1 is SEHNR and CDR2 is FQNEAQ (reference sequence). The CDR3 loop spans 15 amino acids. The V gene end was trimmed by 4 bases and the J gene end by 5 bases; junction bases not matched to a gene: 8. The DNA read from the CDR3 is TGTGCCAGCAGCTCCCGGGGGACAGGGATTACTGAA. Amino acids: CASSSRGTGITE. The complete CDR3 reads CASSSRGTGITEAFF. The variable domain in full, with the rest retrieved from reference TRBV7-9 and TRBJ1-1, is DTGVSQNPRHKITKRGQNVTFRCDPISEHNRLYWYRQTLGQGPEFLTYFQNEAQLEKSRLLSDRFSAERPKGSFSTLEIQRTEQGDSAMYLCASSSRGTGITEAFFGQGTRLTVV.

A word on this clone: The read ends 3 residues shy of where the CDR3 ends; the end is completed using the germline J gene. The chain employs TRBV11-2 and TRBJ2-1, with no clear D. The CDR3 spans 14 residues. Trimming pared 2 bases from V and 7 bases from J, leaving 12 bases between. Per germline, CDR1 SGHAT and CDR2 FQNNGV. The covered CDR3 bases are TGTGCCAGCAGCTTATATCACTCCCTGAATGAG. This codes for CASSLYHSLNE. The full-length CDR3 reads as CASSLYHSLNEQFF.

Note on this clone: The read falls 3 residues short of the CDR3 end, and the missing part is taken from the germline J gene. V is TRBV6-2 or TRBV6-3 and J is TRBJ2-5; 7 nucleotides line up with TRBD2. J gave up 7 bases and V 6 bases, and 2 bases lay outside the gene matches. The CDR3 spans 11 residues. Germline V gene data show CDR1 as MNHEY and CDR2 as SVGEGT. This CDR3 is CASSSSGTQYF. The sequenced CDR3 bases are TGTGCCAGCAGCTCTAGCGGGACC.

A note on this clone: The CDR3 extends 3 residues past the end of the read, so its final part is completed from the germline J gene. The gene calls are TRBV20-1 and TRBJ1-1; TRBD1 matches 9 bases. CDR1 DFQATT and CDR2 SNEGSKA come from the germline V gene (reference sequence). The CDR3 consists of 15 residues. The ends lost 5 bases at V and 0 bases at J; junction bases unmatched: 7. This CDR3 is CSAPGTGHLNTEAFF. The covered CDR3 bases are TGCAGTGCTCCCGGGACAGGGCACTTGAACACTGAA.